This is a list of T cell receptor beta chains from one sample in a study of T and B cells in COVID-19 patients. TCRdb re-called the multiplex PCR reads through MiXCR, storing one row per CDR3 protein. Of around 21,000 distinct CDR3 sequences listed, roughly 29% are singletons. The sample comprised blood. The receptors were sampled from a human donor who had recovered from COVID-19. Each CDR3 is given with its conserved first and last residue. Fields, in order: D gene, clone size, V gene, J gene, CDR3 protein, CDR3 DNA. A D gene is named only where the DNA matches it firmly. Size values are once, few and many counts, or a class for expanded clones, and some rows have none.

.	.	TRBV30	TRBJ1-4	CAWSVNEKLFF	TGTGCCTGGAGTGTTAATGAAAAACTGTTTTTT
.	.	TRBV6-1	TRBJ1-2	CACSLGGYGYTF	TGTGCCTGCTCATTGGGTGGCTATGGCTACACCTTC
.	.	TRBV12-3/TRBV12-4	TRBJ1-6	CASSLSTGGSPLHF	TGTGCCAGCAGTTTATCGACAGGAGGGTCACCCCTCCACTTT
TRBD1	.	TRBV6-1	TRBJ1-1	CASSLTGENTEAFF	TGTGCCAGCAGCCTGACAGGGGAGAACACTGAAGCTTTCTTT
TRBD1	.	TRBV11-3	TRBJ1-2	CASSLGGQGDYGYTF	TGTGCCAGCAGCTTGGGGGGGCAGGGGGACTATGGCTACACCTTC
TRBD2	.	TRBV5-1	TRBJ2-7	CASSLVSGGAEYEQYF	TGCGCCAGCAGCTTGGTTAGCGGGGGGGCCGAGTACGAGCAGTACTTC
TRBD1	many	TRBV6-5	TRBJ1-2	CASGQGYGYTF	TGTGCCAGCGGACAGGGTTATGGCTACACCTTC
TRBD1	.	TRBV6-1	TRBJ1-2	CASSPLTGNYGYTF	TGTGCCAGCAGCCCGTTGACAGGGAACTATGGCTACACCTTC
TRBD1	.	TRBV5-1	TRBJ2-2	CASSLDRGDTGELFF	TGCGCCAGCAGCTTGGACAGGGGAGACACCGGGGAGCTGTTTTTT
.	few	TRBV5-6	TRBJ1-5	CASSLTGEPPQHF	TGTGCCAGCAGCTTGACAGGAGAGCCGCCCCAGCATTTT
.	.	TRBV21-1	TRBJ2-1	CASSYRGPSEQFF	TGTGCCAGCAGCTACAGGGGGCCTAGTGAGCAGTTCTTC
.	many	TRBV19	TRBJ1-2	CASSITIVLGYTF	TGTGCCAGTAGTATAACAATAGTACTTGGCTACACCTTC
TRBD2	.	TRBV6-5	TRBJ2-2	CASVGTSGFAGELFF	TGTGCCAGCGTCGGGACTAGCGGGTTTGCCGGGGAGCTGTTTTTT
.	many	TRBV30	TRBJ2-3	CAWSSGGRTDTQYF	TGTGCCTGGAGTTCGGGGGGCCGCACAGATACGCAGTATTTT
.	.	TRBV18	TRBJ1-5	CASSPTVAGDQPQHF	TGTGCCAGCTCACCGACGGTAGCGGGCGATCAGCCCCAGCATTTT
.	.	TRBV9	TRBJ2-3	CASSLSLVNTQYF	TGTGCCAGCAGCCTATCCCTTGTGAATACGCAGTATTTT
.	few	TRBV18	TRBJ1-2	CASSPQRDSSSEDTF	TGTGCCAGCTCACCACAGCGAGACAGCTCAAGTGAGGACACCTTC
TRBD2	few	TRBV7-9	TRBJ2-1	CASSPIGERGAYPSYNEQFF	TGTGCCAGCAGCCCAATCGGGGAGCGGGGGGCCTACCCCTCCTACAATGAGCAGTTCTTC
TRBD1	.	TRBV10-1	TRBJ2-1	CASSSGTGRYNEQFF	TGCGCCAGCAGTTCCGGGACAGGGAGATACAATGAGCAGTTCTTC
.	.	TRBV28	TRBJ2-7	CASSLGDEQYF	TGTGCCAGCAGCCTCGGGGACGAGCAGTACTTC
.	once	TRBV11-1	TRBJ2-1	CASSLGRSYNEQFF	TGTGCCAGCAGCTTAGGTCGCTCCTACAATGAGCAGTTCTTC
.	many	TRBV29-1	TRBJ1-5	CSVGAGDRSQPQHF	TGCAGCGTTGGGGCAGGTGATAGAAGTCAGCCCCAGCATTTT
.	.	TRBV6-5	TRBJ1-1	CASNHRLNTEAFF	TGTGCCAGCAACCACAGGTTGAACACTGAAGCTTTCTTT
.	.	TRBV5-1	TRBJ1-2	CASSFGGKAGGYTF	TGCGCCAGCAGCTTTGGTGGCAAGGCTGGTGGCTACACCTTC
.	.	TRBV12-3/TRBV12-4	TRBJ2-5	CASSLSGGLETQYF	TGTGCCAGCAGTTTATCGGGGGGCTTAGAGACCCAGTACTTC
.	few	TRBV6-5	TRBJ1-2	CASRRGADSSGYTF	TGTGCCAGCAGACGCGGGGCAGATTCTTCTGGCTACACCTTC
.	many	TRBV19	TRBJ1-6	CASSISGGGSPLHF	TGTGCCAGTAGTATTTCTGGGGGCGGTTCACCCCTCCACTTT
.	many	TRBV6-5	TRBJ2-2	CASSYRHGGRNTGELFF	TGTGCCAGCAGTTACAGGCATGGGGGCCGCAACACCGGGGAGCTGTTTTTT
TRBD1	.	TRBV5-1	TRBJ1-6	CASSLSRGGNSPLHF	TGTGCCAGCAGCTTGAGCAGGGGGGGTAATTCACCCCTCCACTTT
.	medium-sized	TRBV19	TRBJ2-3	CASSIATASTDTQYF	TGTGCCAGTAGTATAGCTACAGCCAGCACAGATACGCAGTATTTT
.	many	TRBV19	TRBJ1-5	CASSTQGGYQPQHF	TGTGCCAGTAGTACACAGGGAGGTTATCAGCCCCAGCATTTT
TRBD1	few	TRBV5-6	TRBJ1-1	CASSKPRDRVSDEAFF	TGTGCCAGCAGCAAGCCCCGGGACAGGGTGAGCGATGAAGCTTTCTTT
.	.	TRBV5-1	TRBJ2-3	CASGGLITDTQYF	TGCGCCAGCGGAGGACTTATCACAGATACGCAGTATTTT
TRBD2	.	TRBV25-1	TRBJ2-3	CASSHRGLAGARDTQYF	TGTGCCAGCAGTCATCGGGGACTAGCGGGGGCCAGGGATACGCAGTATTTT